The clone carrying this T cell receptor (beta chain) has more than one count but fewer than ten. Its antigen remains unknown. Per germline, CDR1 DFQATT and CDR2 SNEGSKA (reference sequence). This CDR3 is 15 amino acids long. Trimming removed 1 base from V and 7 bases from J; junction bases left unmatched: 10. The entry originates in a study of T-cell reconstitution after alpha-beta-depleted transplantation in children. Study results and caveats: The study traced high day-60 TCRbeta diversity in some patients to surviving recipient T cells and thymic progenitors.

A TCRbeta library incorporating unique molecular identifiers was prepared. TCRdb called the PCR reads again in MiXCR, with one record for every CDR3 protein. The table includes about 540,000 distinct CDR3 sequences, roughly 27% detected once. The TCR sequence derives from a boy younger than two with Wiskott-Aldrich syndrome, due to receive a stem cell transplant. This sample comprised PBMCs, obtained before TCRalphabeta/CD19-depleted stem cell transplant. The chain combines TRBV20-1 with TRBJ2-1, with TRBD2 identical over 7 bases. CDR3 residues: CSARVRGRAENEQFF. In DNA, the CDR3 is TGCAGTGCTAGAGTTCGTGGGAGGGCCGAAAATGAGCAGTTCTTC.